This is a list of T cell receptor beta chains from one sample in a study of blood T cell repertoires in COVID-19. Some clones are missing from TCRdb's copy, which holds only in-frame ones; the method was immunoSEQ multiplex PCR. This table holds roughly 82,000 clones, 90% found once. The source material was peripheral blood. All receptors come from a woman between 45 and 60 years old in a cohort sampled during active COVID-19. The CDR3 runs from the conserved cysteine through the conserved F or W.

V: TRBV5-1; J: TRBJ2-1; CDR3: CASSRTSGFYNEQFF
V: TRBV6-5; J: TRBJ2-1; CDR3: CASTPGGFYNEQFF
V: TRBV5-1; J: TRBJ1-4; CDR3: CASSLGLGGVGEKLFF
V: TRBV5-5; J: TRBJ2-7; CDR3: CASSSQRSGYEQYF
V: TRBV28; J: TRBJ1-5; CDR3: CASSPGSNQPQHF
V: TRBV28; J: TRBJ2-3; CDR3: CASSPGGVLGGSTPTDTQYF
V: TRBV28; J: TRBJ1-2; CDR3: CASAGQVMGVGYTF
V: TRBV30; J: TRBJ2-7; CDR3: CAWSPQHPGQYF
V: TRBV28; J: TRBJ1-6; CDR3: CASSFFRGNSPLHF
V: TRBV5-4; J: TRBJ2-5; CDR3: CASTYQGAQETQYF
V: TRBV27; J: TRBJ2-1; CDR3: CASSTALRADEQFF
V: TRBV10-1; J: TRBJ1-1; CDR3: CASSAGLQYTEAFF
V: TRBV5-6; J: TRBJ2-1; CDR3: CASSRQGPYNEQFF
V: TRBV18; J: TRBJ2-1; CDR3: CASSPPRGSYNEQFF
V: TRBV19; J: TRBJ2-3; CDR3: CASSVLSGSSTDTQYF
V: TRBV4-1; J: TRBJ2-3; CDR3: CASSQESNVLFTDTQYF
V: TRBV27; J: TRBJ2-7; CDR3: CASSPGLLYEQYF
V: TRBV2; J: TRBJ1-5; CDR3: CASGAGSNQPQHF
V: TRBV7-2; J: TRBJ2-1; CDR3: CASKPGGGASGRVLFF
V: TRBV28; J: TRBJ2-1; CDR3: CASSETSGRMDEQFF
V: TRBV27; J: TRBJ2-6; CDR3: CASSIQQVALSGANVLTF
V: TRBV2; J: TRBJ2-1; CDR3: CANGNPQVNEQFF
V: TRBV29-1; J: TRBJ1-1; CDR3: CSVEIFPGRLEAFF
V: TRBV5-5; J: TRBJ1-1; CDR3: CASSLELQTEAFF
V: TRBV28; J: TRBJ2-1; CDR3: CASSLGGLVGSEQFF
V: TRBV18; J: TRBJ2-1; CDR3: CASSPPSGSGKNEQFF
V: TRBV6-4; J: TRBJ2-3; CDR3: CASSDGAGAADTQYF
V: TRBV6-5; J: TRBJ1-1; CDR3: CASSYKRSTEAFF
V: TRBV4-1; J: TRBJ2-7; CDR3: CASSQRLVSYEQYF
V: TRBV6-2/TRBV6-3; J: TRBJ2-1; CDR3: CASSYGPSYNEQFF
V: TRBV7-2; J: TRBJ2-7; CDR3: CASRYGTSGSNEQYF
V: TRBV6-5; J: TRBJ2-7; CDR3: CASSYYQETHEQYF
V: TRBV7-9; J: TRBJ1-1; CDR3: CASSPGGPEAFF
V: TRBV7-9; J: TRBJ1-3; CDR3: CASNEASGNTIYF
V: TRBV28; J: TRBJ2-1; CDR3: CASSSKLAQQFF
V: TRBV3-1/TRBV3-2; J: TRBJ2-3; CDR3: CASSGPGTGADTQYF
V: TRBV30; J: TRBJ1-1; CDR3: CAWRGGTGNTEAFF
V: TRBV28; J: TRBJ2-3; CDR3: CATWVGGSTDTQYF
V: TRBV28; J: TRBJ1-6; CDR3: CASSLDRGSSPLHF
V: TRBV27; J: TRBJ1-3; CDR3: CASSSGGQGLNTIYF
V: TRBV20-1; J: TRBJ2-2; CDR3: CSASHRSHGTGELFF
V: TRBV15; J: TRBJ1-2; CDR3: CATSSRQGAIYGYTF
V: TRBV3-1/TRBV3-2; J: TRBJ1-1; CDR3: CASSQEVGQVGDTEAFF
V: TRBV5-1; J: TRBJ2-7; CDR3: CASSWGLHGSYEQYF
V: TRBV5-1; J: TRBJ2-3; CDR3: CASSLTSGSTDTQYF
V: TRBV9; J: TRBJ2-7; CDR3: CASSVTAGPGEQYF
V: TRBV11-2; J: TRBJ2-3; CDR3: CASSRREKDPHDF
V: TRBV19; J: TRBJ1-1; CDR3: CASTADMNTEAFF
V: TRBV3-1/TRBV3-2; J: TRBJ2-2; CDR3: CASSNPGRGTGELFF
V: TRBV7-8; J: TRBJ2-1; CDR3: CASSYDRGVPNEQFF
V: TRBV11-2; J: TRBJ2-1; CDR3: CASSLWTGEQFF
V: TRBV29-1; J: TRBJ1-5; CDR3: CSVGDSLNNQPQHF
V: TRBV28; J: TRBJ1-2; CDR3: CASILQGGGYTF
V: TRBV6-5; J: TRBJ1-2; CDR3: CASSYVDRGGGYTF